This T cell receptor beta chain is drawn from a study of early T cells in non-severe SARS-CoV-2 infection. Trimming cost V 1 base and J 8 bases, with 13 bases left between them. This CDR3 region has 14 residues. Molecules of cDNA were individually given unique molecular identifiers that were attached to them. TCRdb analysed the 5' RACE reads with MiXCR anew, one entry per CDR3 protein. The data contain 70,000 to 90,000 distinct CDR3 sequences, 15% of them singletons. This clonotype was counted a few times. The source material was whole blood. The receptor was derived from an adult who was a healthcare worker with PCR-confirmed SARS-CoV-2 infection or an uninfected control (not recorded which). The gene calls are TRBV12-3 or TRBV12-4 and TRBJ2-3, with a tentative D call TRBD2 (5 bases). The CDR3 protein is CASSLGGFPATQYF. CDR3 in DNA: TGTGCCAGCAGTTTAGGAGGGTTCCCTGCTACGCAGTATTTT.